The sequence of this T cell receptor beta chain was determined in a study of T cells after yellow fever vaccination (dated by TCRdb to between 2018 and 2020). At the level of the whole study: The SMART-Seq v4 Ultra Low Input RNA kit was used to prepare libraries from fractions with low cell numbers. To track T-cell clones before and after primary and booster YFV17D yellow fever vaccination, bulk TCR alpha and beta repertoires were sequenced longitudinally. Two healthy male donors made up the cohort, one aged 18 to 29 years and the other aged 30 to 40 years. Bulk PBMC replicates and cell subsets were isolated from blood drawn at multiple timepoints before and after both primary and secondary immunization.

Reading the label with the study, this specimen's treatment or condition is: live attenuated yellow fever vaccine strain. At every blood-draw timepoint, two biological replicates of bulk PBMCs were collected. PBMCs were isolated from peripheral blood using a standard Ficoll-Paque protocol. TriZol was used to extract RNA from bulk PBMCs, from CD4 and CD8 fractions, and from dextramer-positive and dextramer-negative fractions. Trimming removed 4 bases from V and 3 bases from J; the gene matches leave 11 bases unexplained. CDR3 length: 17 amino acids, cysteine to phenylalanine. CDR3 DNA is the only sequence kept; it has 51 bases, read in frame from the first base. Looking up the germline V gene (reference sequence) yields CDR1 SEHNR and CDR2 FQNEAQ. The paper's findings and limits, for the study overall: Most clones expanded after primary vaccination (almost 97% of CD4 and over 80% of CD8) were re-detected after the booster, suggesting that broad memory maintenance occurred. A small fraction of clonotypes showed up in both the CD4 and CD8 compartments, probably as a result of convergent recombination. The study included only two donors, which limits how far the findings can be generalized. Computational filtering was required because FACS-sorted repertoires could contain abundant contaminating clonotypes from the bulk population. The secondary T-cell response was found to be weaker but faster than the primary response, with a peak reached on day 5 rather than on day 15.

TCR cDNA was synthesized by 5'RACE template switching, through which a universal primer site and unique molecular identifiers were introduced. Priming of cDNA synthesis was performed from both the TCR alpha and TCR beta constant segments. Library amplification involved two PCR steps, and the second step added sample barcodes and sequencing adapters. Libraries were sequenced on Illumina HiSeq 2500 (2x100 bp) or NovaSeq (2x150 bp). Under the source paper's analysis protocol: Demultiplexing of reads and collapsing into UMI consensus sequences were performed with MIGEC, and V(D)J alignment was carried out with MiXCR. Using edgeR on replicate PBMC samples, clonotypes were called vaccine-responding if FDR was below 0.01 and the log2 fold change was above 5 up to day 15. Each bulk clonotype was labeled CD4 or CD8 based on which sequenced repertoire, CD4 or CD8, contained the clonotype at higher abundance. In TCRdb, the public reads were trimmed at Q25 with fastp and aligned with MiXCR, with productive beta chains retained. Rows with a matching CDR3 protein are joined into one entry that keeps the most common DNA and genes. None of the V and J calls come from the authors' own analysis; TCRdb made them. The sample table records around 500,000 distinct CDR3 sequences; around a fifth of these occur just once. About 15% of the sample belongs to the ten largest clones.

Comment on this clonotype: No cognate antigen has been identified for it. No base quality information exists; no much larger clone differs at one position.

The TCR was taken from a man younger than 35 who received the YFV17D yellow fever vaccine. Rearrangement joined TRBV7-9 to TRBJ1-1; TRBD1 lines up with 10 middle nucleotides. Sequences were derived from PBMCs, sampled 21 days after the first yellow fever vaccination. The DNA sequence is TGTGCCAGCAGCTCGCTCAGCTCGACAGGGGGCTACACTGAAGCTTTCTTT. Translation gives CASSSLSSTGGYTEAFF.